This entry lists 6 T cell receptor beta chains sequenced from one sample in a study of blood T cell repertoires in COVID-19. Generated by immunoSEQ multiplex PCR, the TCRdb table keeps only in-frame clones and is missing some. Here the sample spans tens of thousands of clones, roughly 73% being singletons. The sequencing input was peripheral blood. The source is a human donor in a cohort sampled during active COVID-19.

The rearrangement links TRBV24-1 to TRBJ2-7, with TRBD1 identical over 9 bases. V lost 7 bases and J lost 0; bases outside the gene matches: 6. This CDR3 is 15 amino acids long. Germline values: CDR1 KGHDR, CDR2 SFDVKD. The CDR3 nucleotides are TGTGCCACCAGGGAGGGACAGGGAGGCTCCTACGAGCAGTACTTC. Protein sequence: CATREGQGGSYEQYF.

The rearrangement links TRBV5-1 to TRBJ2-5; TRBD2 matches 7 bases. The germline V gene encodes CDR1 SGHRS and CDR2 YFSETQ. V was clipped by 5 bases and J by 3 bases; unmatched bases: 4. The CDR3 runs 13 residues. CDR3 amino acids: CASRSGVKETQYF. CDR3 nucleotides: TGCGCCAGCAGGAGCGGGGTTAAAGAGACCCAGTACTTC. Combining the CDR3 with reference TRBV5-1 and TRBJ2-5 gives the whole variable domain KAGVTQTPRYLIKTRGQQVTLSCSPISGHRSVSWYQQTPGQGLQFLFEYFSETQRNKGNFPGRFSGRQFSNSRSEMNVSTLELGDSALYLCASRSGVKETQYFGPGTRLLVL.

The sample holds one count of this clone. The chain couples TRBV6-6 to TRBJ1-1, with D uncertain. Germline V gene sequence: CDR1 MNHNY, CDR2 SVGAGI (reference sequence). Trimming shortened V by 4 bases and J by 0 bases, and 12 bases separated the two germline ends. The CDR3 extends over 15 amino acids. The chain's CDR3 is CASSSVNQMNTEAFF. In DNA, the CDR3 is TGTGCCAGCAGTTCGGTCAACCAAATGAACACTGAAGCTTTCTTT.

The chain links TRBV11-3 to TRBJ1-3; 7 positions match TRBD1. The V segment lost 3 bases and the J segment 0 bases; nucleotides outside the gene matches: 2. Germline assignment: CDR1 SGHNT and CDR2 YENEEA. The CDR3 consists of 15 residues. CDR3 in DNA: TGTGCCAGCAGCTTGGACAGGAGCTCTGGAAACACCATATATTTT. Encoded protein: CASSLDRSSGNTIYF.

The chain employs TRBV4-2 and TRBJ2-5, with 8 nucleotides matching TRBD2. CDR1 LGHNA and CDR2 YNFKEQ come from the germline V gene. The CDR3 is 19 residues long. V gave up 0 bases and J gave up 2 bases; unmatched junction bases: 14. The CDR3 spells CASSQDGQQTGTRQETQYF. CDR3 bases: TGTGCCAGCAGCCAAGATGGCCAGCAGACCGGGACTAGACAAGAGACCCAGTACTTC.

The chain couples TRBV11-2 to TRBJ1-1; TRBD1 aligns across 8 bases. Trimming cost V 3 bases and J 9 bases; bases outside gene matches: 6. CDR1 and CDR2 (germline): SGHAT, FQNNGV. The CDR3 covers 13 residues. This CDR3 is CASSLERQGKAFF. CDR3 DNA: TGTGCCAGCAGCTTGGAGAGACAGGGGAAAGCTTTCTTT.